These 20 T cell receptor beta chains share one sample of origin, sequenced in a study of shared clonotypes between healthy human individuals. Some clones are missing from TCRdb's copy, which holds only in-frame ones; the method was immunoSEQ multiplex PCR. The sample lists approximately 810,000 clones; more than 85% were seen once. Terminally differentiated effector memory CD45RA+ cells were left out of the naive CD8 fraction, which was CD45RO-negative and positively selected for CCR7. Sequenced: naive CD8+ T cells sorted from blood. The receptors originated from a man aged 25 to 40 in good health.

This clone showed up just once. The chain couples TRBV27 to TRBJ2-1; 12 bases align to TRBD2. CDR1 and CDR2 from the germline V gene are MNHEY and SMNVEV (reference sequence). V lost 3 bases to trimming and J lost 9 bases; unmatched junction nucleotides: 15. The CDR3 is made up of 18 amino acids. CDR3 region: CASSFGFISSGRVGEQFF. CDR3 nucleotide sequence: TGTGCCAGCAGTTTCGGGTTCATCTCTAGCGGGAGGGTGGGTGAGCAGTTCTTC.

The chain uses TRBV29-1 and TRBJ2-1; the match to TRBD2 covers 10 bases. The CDR3 is made up of 16 amino acids. Per the germline V gene, CDR1 is SQVTM and CDR2 is ANQGSEA. With 3 bases clipped from V and 2 bases from J, the junction kept 7 bases outside the gene matches. CDR3 in amino acids: CSVDFPLAGPYNEQFF. The CDR3 DNA sequence: TGCAGCGTTGATTTCCCACTAGCGGGACCCTACAATGAGCAGTTCTTC.

The chain joins TRBV28 to TRBJ1-5; possible D gene TRBD1, 5 bases. V lost 5 bases and J lost 1, with 6 bases in between. CDR1 is MDHEN and CDR2 is SYDVKM in the germline V gene. The CDR3 consists of 13 residues. The chain's CDR3 is CASSGDSNQPQHF. The CDR3 DNA follows: TGTGCCAGCAGTGGGGACAGCAATCAGCCCCAGCATTTT.

The chain recombines TRBV7-9 with TRBJ1-1; D gene uncertain. This CDR3 spans 17 amino acids. Germline V CDR1 and CDR2: SEHNR, FQNEAQ (reference sequence). V was clipped by 2 bases and J by 4 bases, with 20 bases between them. The CDR3 region is CASSLPHSDLRGTEAFF. The CDR3 bases are TGTGCCAGCAGCTTACCCCACTCGGATCTGCGTGGCACTGAAGCTTTCTTT.

Notes on this clone: Other DNA sequences in this sample translate to the same CDR3. The chain carries TRBV27 and TRBJ2-7; TRBD1 matches 9 bases. The trim removed 3 bases at V and 2 bases at J, leaving 2 bases unmatched. The CDR3 is 14 residues long. CDR1 and CDR2 from the germline V gene are MNHEY and SMNVEV (reference sequence). DNA of the CDR3: TGTGCCAGCAGTTTGGGGACAGGGCCCTACGAGCAGTACTTC. This gives the protein CASSLGTGPYEQYF.

This rearrangement joins TRBV7-8 to TRBJ2-7; D gene uncertain. The CDR3 loop spans 16 amino acids. CDR1 and CDR2 (germline): SGHVS, FQNEAQ. V was clipped by 4 bases and J by 2 bases, with 18 bases between them. CDR3 DNA: TGTGCCAGCAGCTGGAACCGCCCGCTACCCGCCTACGAGCAGTACTTC. Its protein is CASSWNRPLPAYEQYF.

The chain carries TRBV7-9 and TRBJ2-7; possible D gene TRBD1, 6 bases. The germline V gene encodes CDR1 SEHNR and CDR2 FQNEAQ (reference sequence). This CDR3 is built from 15 residues. V shed 5 bases and J shed 0 bases, with 14 bases lying between them. As DNA, the CDR3 is TGTGCCAGCAGCACCCTCCGGGACACCTCCTACGAGCAGTACTTC. Protein product: CASSTLRDTSYEQYF.

The rearrangement joins TRBV4-1 to TRBJ2-1, with D hard to call. V shed 5 bases and J shed 1 base, with 12 bases lying between them. Germline assignment: CDR1 MGHRA and CDR2 YSYEKL. CDR3 length: 15 amino acids. CDR3 residues: CASSTEEESYNEQFF. CDR3 sequence (DNA): TGCGCCAGCAGCACTGAGGAAGAATCCTACAATGAGCAGTTCTTC.

This chain joins TRBV5-1 and TRBJ2-3; 7 bases line up with TRBD1. There are 15 residues in the CDR3. CDR1 is SGHRS, CDR2 YFSETQ, per germline. V lost 0 bases and J lost 2; bases outside the gene matches: 3. CDR3 region: CASSLEGATTDTQYF. In nucleotides, the CDR3 is TGCGCCAGCAGCTTGGAGGGGGCCACCACAGATACGCAGTATTTT.

This clone was detected once. The chain carries TRBV29-1 and TRBJ1-2; 10 positions agree with TRBD1. CDR1 is SQVTM, CDR2 ANQGSEA, per germline. After removal of 5 bases from V and 3 bases from J, the junction contained 9 bases not matched to a gene. This CDR3 has 15 amino acids. The CDR3 DNA follows: TGCAGCGTTCCCTTTAGACAGGGGGCGTACTATGGCTACACCTTC. This codes for CSVPFRQGAYYGYTF.

The V call is TRBV27, the J call TRBJ2-7; D ambiguous. Trimming cost V 1 base and J 0 bases, with 10 bases left between them. This CDR3 has 15 residues. Germline V gene data show CDR1 as MNHEY and CDR2 as SMNVEV (reference sequence). CDR3 loop: CASSLLGPSSYEQYF. The DNA for the CDR3 is TGTGCCAGCAGTTTATTAGGCCCCAGCTCCTACGAGCAGTACTTC.

The rearrangement joins TRBV7-9 to TRBJ1-1; D is unresolved. This CDR3 region has 15 residues. The V gene lost 3 bases and the J gene lost 1 base, with 12 bases spanning the gap. CDR1 is SEHNR, CDR2 FQNEAQ, per germline (reference sequence). CDR3 nucleotide sequence: TGTGCCAGCAGCTTGGTCCTTGGAGGGAACACTGAAGCTTTCTTT. Protein sequence: CASSLVLGGNTEAFF. Full variable domain (missing parts from reference TRBV7-9 and TRBJ1-1): DTGVSQNPRHKITKRGQNVTFRCDPISEHNRLYWYRQTLGQGPEFLTYFQNEAQLEKSRLLSDRFSAERPKGSFSTLEIQRTEQGDSAMYLCASSLVLGGNTEAFFGQGTRLTVV.

V and J are TRBV19 and TRBJ2-1; D may correspond to TRBD1 or TRBD2 (6 bases each). This CDR3 has 17 residues. The germline gives CDR1 LNHDA, CDR2 SQIVND (reference sequence). V was trimmed by 5 bases and J by 0 bases, leaving 17 bases between them. The chain's CDR3 is CASSSHGGGSSYNEQFF. The CDR3 DNA reads TGTGCCAGTAGTTCCCATGGAGGGGGGAGCTCCTACAATGAGCAGTTCTTC. Full variable domain (missing parts from reference TRBV19 and TRBJ2-1): DGGITQSPKYLFRKEGQNVTLSCEQNLNHDAMYWYRQDPGQGLRLIYYSQIVNDFQKGDIAEGYSVSREKKESFPLTVTSAQKNPTAFYLCASSSHGGGSSYNEQFFGPGTRLTVL.

This rearrangement joins TRBV6-5 to TRBJ2-7, with D hard to call. Looked up from germline, CDR1 is MNHEY and CDR2 is SVGAGI. The CDR3 is made up of 15 amino acids. Trimming removed 0 bases at V and 3 bases at J, with 12 bases between. The CDR3: CASSYSRSQLYEQYF. CDR3 sequence (DNA): TGTGCCAGCAGTTACTCGCGGTCACAGCTCTACGAGCAGTACTTC.

This rearrangement joins TRBV5-1 to TRBJ2-5; 10 nucleotides align to TRBD2. The CDR3 loop spans 16 amino acids. The trim removed 1 base at V and 1 base at J, leaving 4 bases unmatched. Germline-derived CDR1 and CDR2 are SGHRS and YFSETQ. CDR3 protein: CASSLRASGGQETQYF. CDR3 DNA sequence: TGCGCCAGCAGCTTGCGGGCTAGCGGGGGCCAAGAGACCCAGTACTTC.

This rearrangement joins TRBV2 to TRBJ2-7; D is uncertain. The V end was cut by 0 bases, the J end by 2 bases, with 11 bases between. Germline V gives CDR1 SNHLY, CDR2 FYNNEI. The CDR3 has 15 residues. The CDR3 loop reads CASSEAALEAYEQYF. CDR3 nucleotide sequence: TGTGCCAGCAGTGAAGCGGCCCTAGAGGCCTACGAGCAGTACTTC.

This chain joins TRBV6-4 and TRBJ2-1, with 7 bases identical to TRBD2. The CDR3 consists of 15 residues. V was pared by 5 bases and J by 0 bases, with 4 bases of the junction left unmatched. Per germline, CDR1 MRHNA and CDR2 SNTAGT. This CDR3 reads CASSLTGGSYNEQFF. Written as DNA, the CDR3 is TGTGCCAGCAGTCTGACGGGAGGCTCCTACAATGAGCAGTTCTTC.

The sample holds a few counts of this clone. J is TRBJ1-1 and V is TRBV4-1; tentatively, D is TRBD1 (5 bases). Deletions cut 6 bases from V and 4 bases from J, with 12 bases between. Germline CDR1 is MGHRA and CDR2 is YSYEKL. The CDR3 sequence is 13 residues long. The CDR3 bases are TGCGCCAGCAGGGGGGTTTTGGGCACTGAAGCTTTCTTT. It specifies CASRGVLGTEAFF.

The gene calls are TRBV6-6 and TRBJ2-7, with D possibly matching TRBD2 (5 bases). The CDR3 is 11 residues long. Germline loops: CDR1 MNHNY, CDR2 SVGAGI (reference sequence). With 8 bases removed from V and 3 bases from J, the gap between germline ends came to 8 bases. The CDR3 DNA is TGTGCCAGCGGGAGAGACTACGAGCAGTACTTC. Its translation is CASGRDYEQYF.

This rearrangement joins TRBV28 to TRBJ2-1; D is perhaps TRBD1 (6 bases). V was cut by 2 bases and J by 4 bases, with 18 bases left in between. Germline CDR1 MDHEN, CDR2 SYDVKM. This CDR3 is 17 amino acids long. CDR3 loop: CASSLLPETGLYNEQFF. In DNA form, the CDR3 reads TGTGCCAGCAGTTTACTACCGGAGACAGGTCTTTACAATGAGCAGTTCTTC.